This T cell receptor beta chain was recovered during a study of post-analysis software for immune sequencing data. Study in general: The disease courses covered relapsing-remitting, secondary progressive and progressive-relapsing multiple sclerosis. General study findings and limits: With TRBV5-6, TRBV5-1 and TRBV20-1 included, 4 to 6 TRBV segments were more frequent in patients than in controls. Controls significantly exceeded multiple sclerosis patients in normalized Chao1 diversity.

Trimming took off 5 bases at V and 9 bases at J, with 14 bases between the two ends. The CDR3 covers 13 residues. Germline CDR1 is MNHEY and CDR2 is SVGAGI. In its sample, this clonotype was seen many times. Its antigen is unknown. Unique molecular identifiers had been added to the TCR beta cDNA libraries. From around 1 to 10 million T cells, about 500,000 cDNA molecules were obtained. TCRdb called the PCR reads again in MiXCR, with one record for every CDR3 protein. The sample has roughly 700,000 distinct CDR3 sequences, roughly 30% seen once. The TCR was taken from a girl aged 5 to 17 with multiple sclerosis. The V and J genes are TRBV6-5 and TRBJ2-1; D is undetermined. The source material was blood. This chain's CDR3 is CASSQAVRGEQFF. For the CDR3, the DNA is TGTGCCAGCAGTCAGGCCGTACGCGGTGAGCAGTTCTTC.